The 27 T cell receptor beta chains listed next were all sequenced from one sample in a study of blood T cell repertoires in COVID-19. Clones were sequenced by immunoSEQ multiplex PCR, and TCRdb holds only the in-frame ones, with some missing. Of hundreds of thousands of clones listed, over 85% are singletons. The sequenced material came from PBMCs or T cells enriched from blood (not recorded which). The receptors here all came from a woman aged 45 to 65 who had been exposed to COVID-19.

This chain joins TRBV6-5 and TRBJ2-7, with a weak D call TRBD1 (5 bases). CDR3 length equals 15 residues. Germline values: CDR1 MNHEY, CDR2 SVGAGI. Trimming took off 6 bases at V and 1 base at J, with 16 bases between the two ends. CDR3 coding DNA: TGTGCCAGCAGCCACCCCCCGGACACTTCCTACGAGCAGTACTTC. This gives the protein CASSHPPDTSYEQYF.

The genes are TRBV6-1 and TRBJ1-2, with TRBD1 matching over 9 bases. J was trimmed by 8 bases and V by 2 bases; bases with no gene match: 6. This CDR3 is 14 amino acids long. Germline V CDR1 and CDR2: MNHNS, SASEGT. CDR3 residues: CASSERWTGVGYTF. The CDR3 DNA reads TGTGCCAGCAGTGAACGGTGGACAGGGGTCGGCTACACCTTC.

The V and J genes are TRBV24-1 and TRBJ2-3, with D possibly matching TRBD2 (7 bases). CDR3 length: 14 amino acids. Germline assignment: CDR1 KGHDR and CDR2 SFDVKD. Trimming shortened V by 9 bases and J by 3 bases, and 15 bases separated the two germline ends. The CDR3, as DNA: TGTGCCACCGGCACAGGGAGGGGTACAGATACGCAGTATTTT. This codes for CATGTGRGTDTQYF.

The CDR3 bases are TGTGCCAGCAGCCTACAAGGGGGCGATAATTCACCCCTCCACTTT. It translates to CASSLQGGDNSPLHF. This chain connects TRBV5-4 to TRBJ1-6; 7 nucleotides match TRBD1. CDR3 length: 15 residues. The V gene end was trimmed by 4 bases and the J gene end by 5 bases; junction bases not matched to a gene: 6. The germline V gene has CDR1 SGHNT and CDR2 YYREEE (reference sequence).

CDR3 sequence reads: CASSPTQDTYGYTF. DNA of the CDR3: TGTGCCAGCAGTCCAACCCAAGACACCTATGGCTACACCTTC. The V gene is TRBV6-5, the J gene TRBJ1-2; D not certain. The germline V gene has CDR1 MNHEY and CDR2 SVGAGI. Deletions cut 5 bases from V and 4 bases from J, with 14 bases between. This CDR3 is built from 14 residues.

The chain carries TRBV11-3 and TRBJ2-2, with 9 bases fitting TRBD1. V was pared by 4 bases and J by 4 bases, with 4 bases of the junction left unmatched. CDR3 length: 15 amino acids. Germline CDR1 is SGHNT and CDR2 is YENEEA. This chain's CDR3 is CASSSVGQGTGELFF. As DNA, the CDR3 is TGTGCCAGCAGCTCTGTGGGACAGGGCACCGGGGAGCTGTTTTTT.

The chain carries TRBV28 and TRBJ1-4; 9 bases map to TRBD1. The junction had 15 bases not matched to a gene; V was cut back by 5 bases and J by 8 bases. This CDR3 is built from 17 residues. Germline V gene lookup returns CDR1 MDHEN and CDR2 SYDVKM. CDR3 protein: CASSPMDRGGPGEKLFF. CDR3 bases: TGTGCCAGCAGTCCCATGGACAGGGGAGGACCGGGGGAAAAACTGTTTTTT.

V usage is TRBV9 and J usage is TRBJ2-1; no clear D. V was cut by 6 bases and J by 1 base, with 17 bases left in between. Germline V CDR1 and CDR2: SGDLS, YYNGEE. The CDR3 loop spans 16 amino acids. CDR3 sequence reads: CASTKESVLSYNEQFF. The CDR3 DNA reads TGTGCCAGCACCAAGGAGAGCGTGCTGTCCTACAATGAGCAGTTCTTC.

The chain recombines TRBV28 with TRBJ2-2; D gene unclear. From germline, CDR1 is MDHEN and CDR2 SYDVKM. The CDR3 contains 15 residues. With 6 bases removed from V and 8 bases from J, the gap between germline ends came to 19 bases. CDR3 sequence (DNA): TGTGCCAGCAGGCGTGCTTTGGGCCCAGGTGGGGAGCTGTTTTTT. This codes for CASRRALGPGGELFF.

This sequence joins TRBV5-1 and TRBJ2-7; weak D call: TRBD2 (6 bases). Trimming shortened V by 2 bases and J by 2 bases, and 11 bases separated the two germline ends. From germline, CDR1 is SGHRS and CDR2 YFSETQ. This CDR3 comprises 14 residues. The CDR3 nucleotides are TGCGCCAGCAGCTTTGGAGGGTTGGCCTACGAGCAGTACTTC. Translated, it gives CASSFGGLAYEQYF.

The CDR3 DNA reads TGTGCCAGCAGCCAAACAGGGGCTGGGGCCAACGTCCTGACTTTC. Residues: CASSQTGAGANVLTF. V and J are TRBV4-2 and TRBJ2-6, with 7 bases matching TRBD1. The J segment lost 2 bases and the V segment lost 2 bases, leaving 0 bases of the junction unmatched. The germline gives CDR1 LGHNA, CDR2 YNFKEQ. The CDR3 is 15 amino acids.

In this sample, this clone turned up once. The chain uses TRBV2 and TRBJ2-1; TRBD2 matches 14 bases. CDR3 size: 15 residues. Per the germline V gene, CDR1 is SNHLY and CDR2 is FYNNEI. V gave up 0 bases and J gave up 11 bases; unmatched junction bases: 3. CDR3 protein: CASSEARTSGGKQFF. CDR3 sequence (DNA): TGTGCCAGCAGTGAAGCAAGGACTAGCGGGGGGAAGCAGTTCTTC.

This chain joins TRBV7-8 and TRBJ1-6; TRBD1 might be the D (6 bases). The CDR3 covers 17 residues. Trimming removed 5 bases from V and 0 bases from J, with 14 bases in between. Germline V gives CDR1 SGHVS, CDR2 FQNEAQ. CDR3 DNA: TGTGCCAGCAGCCAGGGGTCCGCAGGCTCCTATAATTCACCCCTCCACTTT. It codes for CASSQGSAGSYNSPLHF.

This clone occurred a few times. The CDR3 region has the DNA TGTGCCAGCAGGCCCGACAGGGATGAGCAGTTCTTC. This sequence encodes CASRPDRDEQFF. J is TRBJ2-1 and V is TRBV2, with 7 bases matching TRBD1. This CDR3 region has 12 residues. The V and J ends lost 6 bases and 8 bases, in that order; junction bases with no gene match: 4. Germline lookup yields CDR1 SNHLY and CDR2 FYNNEI.

The chain employs TRBV10-3 and TRBJ2-1; D unclear. CDR3 length: 14 amino acids. V dropped 7 bases and J dropped 0 bases, with 10 bases sitting between them. Per germline, CDR1 ENHRY and CDR2 SYGVKD. DNA of the CDR3: TGTGCCATCATGACGACGGGCTCCTACAATGAGCAGTTCTTC. Protein product: CAIMTTGSYNEQFF.

This clone was observed once. The V and J genes are TRBV12-3 or TRBV12-4 and TRBJ2-2, with D perhaps TRBD1 (6 bases). The V and J ends lost 6 bases and 5 bases respectively, with 10 bases between them. The CDR3 runs 13 residues. CDR3 DNA sequence: TGTGCCAGCAGCCGAGGGGGTACCGGGGAGCTGTTTTTT. Its translation: CASSRGGTGELFF.

The rearrangement links TRBV6-1 to TRBJ1-2; 9 nucleotides match TRBD1. Per germline, CDR1 MNHNS and CDR2 SASEGT. V lost 2 bases to trimming and J lost 6 bases; unmatched junction nucleotides: 7. This CDR3 region has 15 residues. CDR3 coding DNA: TGTGCCAGCAGTGAACACAGGGGGCGCGAAGATGGCTACACCTTC. It yields the protein CASSEHRGREDGYTF.

The count of this clone is one. This rearrangement joins TRBV9 to TRBJ2-7, with 8 bases fitting TRBD1. The germline V gene encodes CDR1 SGDLS and CDR2 YYNGEE. The CDR3 sequence is 13 residues long. V shed 4 bases and J 7 bases; nucleotides not matched to a gene: 7. This CDR3 reads CASSKGQEREQYF. Here the CDR3 DNA reads TGTGCCAGCAGCAAGGGACAGGAGAGAGAGCAGTACTTC.

V usage is TRBV11-2 and J usage is TRBJ2-7, with TRBD1 matching 8 bases. The germline CDR1 and CDR2 sequences are SGHAT and FQNNGV. The V gene end was trimmed by 2 bases and the J gene end by 4 bases; junction bases not matched to a gene: 4. The CDR3 length is 14 residues. The CDR3 is CASSLSGGAYEQYF. CDR3 DNA sequence: TGTGCCAGCAGCTTATCAGGGGGCGCGTACGAGCAGTACTTC. Combining the CDR3 with reference TRBV11-2 and TRBJ2-7 gives the whole variable domain EAGVAQSPRYKIIEKRQSVAFWCNPISGHATLYWYQQILGQGPKLLIQFQNNGVVDDSQLPKDRFSAERLKGVDSTLKIQPAKLEDSAVYLCASSLSGGAYEQYFGPGTRLTVT.

The V call is TRBV19, the J call TRBJ1-2; D perhaps matches TRBD1 (5 bases). Germline V gives CDR1 LNHDA, CDR2 SQIVND (reference sequence). V was trimmed by 5 bases and J by 4 bases, leaving 17 bases between them. The length of the CDR3 is 15 residues. The CDR3 loop reads CASSSEGPEIYGYTF. The CDR3 bases are TGTGCCAGTAGTTCGGAGGGGCCTGAAATCTATGGCTACACCTTC.

This clone was picked up one time. The V gene is TRBV27, the J gene TRBJ1-4, with 10 bases that match TRBD1. The junction had 1 base not matched to a gene; V was cut back by 2 bases and J by 4 bases. Germline-derived CDR1 and CDR2 are MNHEY and SMNVEV (reference sequence). CDR3 size: 15 residues. CDR3 amino acids: CASSLGTGVNEKLFF. CDR3 coding DNA: TGTGCCAGCAGTTTAGGGACAGGGGTTAATGAAAAACTGTTTTTT. The variable domain in full, completed from reference TRBV27 and TRBJ1-4, reads EAQVTQNPRYLITVTGKKLTVTCSQNMNHEYMSWYRQDPGLGLRQIYYSMNVEVTDKGDVPEGYKVSRKEKRNFPLILESPSPNQTSLYFCASSLGTGVNEKLFFGSGTQLSVL.

This clone occurred a few times. The rearrangement uses TRBV18 and TRBJ1-4; possible D gene TRBD1, 6 bases. Germline V gene sequence: CDR1 KGHSH, CDR2 LQKENI. V dropped 4 bases and J dropped 7 bases, with 16 bases sitting between them. This CDR3 contains 15 residues. The CDR3: CASSRDPTGSEKLFF. The CDR3 DNA reads as TGTGCCAGCTCACGAGACCCGACAGGCTCTGAAAAACTGTTTTTT.

The CDR3 is CASSISGGGWDEQFF. In DNA, the CDR3 is TGTGCCAGTAGTATTAGCGGGGGAGGCTGGGATGAGCAGTTCTTC. This sequence joins TRBV19 and TRBJ2-1, with 9 bases identical to TRBD2. The CDR3 spans 15 residues. Germline values: CDR1 LNHDA, CDR2 SQIVND (reference sequence). V was pared by 3 bases and J by 8 bases, with 8 bases of the junction left unmatched. The whole variable domain, remainder taken from reference TRBV19 and TRBJ2-1, is DGGITQSPKYLFRKEGQNVTLSCEQNLNHDAMYWYRQDPGQGLRLIYYSQIVNDFQKGDIAEGYSVSREKKESFPLTVTSAQKNPTAFYLCASSISGGGWDEQFFGPGTRLTVL.

This clone occurred a few times. The chain has TRBV3-1 (or the pseudogene TRBV3-2) and TRBJ1-6; a weak D match, TRBD1 (5 bases). The V end lost 4 bases, the J end lost 7 bases, and 8 bases lay between the germline ends. This CDR3 contains 13 residues. CDR1 and CDR2 (germline): LGHDT, YNNKEL (reference sequence). This CDR3 is CASSPRGNSPLHF. As DNA, the CDR3 is TGTGCCAGCAGCCCGCGGGGGAATTCACCCCTCCACTTT.

This chain connects TRBV21-1 to TRBJ2-1; TRBD1 reflects the table's D call only, with no check against the DNA. TRBV21-1 is noted as a pseudogene. CDR3 size: 15 residues. The CDR3 nucleotides read TGTGCCAGAAGGCTCGTCCCAGGGGACTACAATGAGCAGTTCTTC. This encodes CARRLVPGDYNEQFF.

V usage is TRBV5-5 and J usage is TRBJ2-5, with 7 bases lining up with TRBD1. J gave up 2 bases and V 4 bases, and 5 bases lay outside the gene matches. The CDR3 contains 14 residues. Germline V CDR1 and CDR2: SGHKS, YYEKEE (reference sequence). The CDR3 spells CASSRGQQQETQYF. As DNA, the CDR3 is TGTGCCAGCAGCCGGGGACAGCAGCAAGAGACCCAGTACTTC.

The rearrangement links TRBV7-8 to TRBJ2-7; D unclear. Germline V CDR1 and CDR2: SGHVS, FQNEAQ. Trimming stripped 0 bases from V and 3 bases from J, with 12 bases between. CDR3 size: 15 residues. Here the CDR3 reads CASSLAHQAGYEQYF. The CDR3 DNA follows: TGTGCCAGCAGCTTAGCGCACCAGGCTGGCTACGAGCAGTACTTC.